The TCR beta chain under discussion was sequenced for a study of CXCR3-negative and CXCR3-positive naive CD8 T cells. Study-level information: The study obtained roughly 130 million TRB reads, about 1.5 +/- 0.3 million per library. Study-wide results and limits: Similarly elevated diversity marked both naive subsets, with memory CD8+ cells showing far lower diversity. When CXCR3-positive naive cells were set against CXCR3-negative naive cells, the former had more hydrophobic TRB CDR3s.

It was by 5' RACE with UMI labels that the TRB cDNA libraries were prepared. Following a re-call of the 5' RACE reads, TCRdb has one entry per CDR3 protein and lacks DNA. The sample table includes fewer than 80,000 distinct CDR3 sequences. Germline CDR1 and CDR2: SQVTM and ANQGSEA. CDR3 length equals 11 residues. In the case of this clonotype: The antigen remains unidentified.

The sequencing sample was made of naive CXCR3- CD8+ T cells from blood. Specified subset: CD45RO-CCR7+CD27+CD95- naive CD8+ T cells lacking CXCR3 (TNR3-). J is TRBJ1-2 and V is TRBV29-1. This clonotype was sampled from a human donor in good health. Some clones in this sample may be carry-over from other donors' samples. The CDR3 loop reads CSVLGTIGYTF.